A single sample gave rise to the 20 T cell receptor beta chains below, sequenced in a study of shared clonotypes between healthy human individuals. Using immunoSEQ multiplex PCR, the repertoire was profiled, and TCRdb retains in-frame clones only, with some absent. The sample contains 1.5 million to 2.5 million clones, approximately 94% of which appear only once. Naive CD8 cells comprised CD45RO-negative, CCR7-positively selected cells, excluding terminally differentiated effector memory CD45RA+ cells. What was sequenced was naive CD8+ T cells sorted from blood. The receptor set was obtained from a man between 18 and 35 years old in good health.

The rearrangement joins TRBV5-1 to TRBJ2-1, with D possibly being TRBD1 or TRBD2 (5 bases each). This CDR3 has 13 residues. Germline V gene data show CDR1 as SGHRS and CDR2 as YFSETQ. The ends were cut back, 5 bases at V and 5 bases at J, with 11 bases in the middle. CDR3 in DNA: TGCGCCAGCAGACGGGACGAAGACAATGAGCAGTTCTTC. Protein sequence: CASRRDEDNEQFF.

In regard to this clone: Other DNA sequences from this sample encode an identical CDR3 as well. The V call is TRBV7-3, the J call TRBJ2-1; D is unclear. CDR1 is SGHTA and CDR2 is FQGTGA in the germline V gene. The CDR3 has 11 amino acids. The V end lost 2 bases, the J end lost 7 bases, and 3 bases lay between the germline ends. The CDR3 DNA reads TGTGCCAGCAGCTTAGGTAATGAGCAGTTCTTC. It encodes CASSLGNEQFF. Variable domain in full (rest from reference TRBV7-3 and TRBJ2-1): GAGVSQTPSNKVTEKGKYVELRCDPISGHTALYWYRQSLGQGPEFLIYFQGTGAADDSGLPNDRFFAVRPEGSVSTLKIQRTERGDSAVYLCASSLGNEQFFGPGTRLTVL.

The chain employs TRBV2 and TRBJ2-3; no clear D. Trimming took 3 bases from V and 1 from J, leaving 5 bases between them. The CDR3 length is 13 residues. The germline CDR1 and CDR2 sequences are SNHLY and FYNNEI. The CDR3 DNA follows: TGTGCCAGCAGTGACAGTCGCACAGATACGCAGTATTTT. Its translation: CASSDSRTDTQYF.

The CDR3 protein is CASSLSVGAGGYTF. CDR3 sequence (DNA): TGTGCCAGCAGTTTATCGGTGGGGGCGGGTGGCTACACCTTC. This chain links TRBV27 with TRBJ1-2, with D possibly matching TRBD1 (6 bases). The CDR3 consists of 14 residues. CDR1 and CDR2 from the germline V gene are MNHEY and SMNVEV (reference sequence). Trimming pared 0 bases from V and 7 bases from J, leaving 12 bases between.

This chain joins TRBV7-9 and TRBJ2-5; D might be TRBD2 (6 bases). The CDR3 spans 14 residues. V was pared by 0 bases and J by 5 bases, with 10 bases between. CDR1 and CDR2 (germline): SEHNR, FQNEAQ (reference sequence). CDR3 residues: CASSLAGGVETQYF. CDR3 coding DNA: TGTGCCAGCAGCTTAGCGGGGGGTGTCGAGACCCAGTACTTC.

The rearrangement links TRBV29-1 to TRBJ2-2; possibly TRBD2 for D (6 bases). Trimming stripped 3 bases from V and 2 bases from J, with 10 bases between. CDR3 size: 14 residues. Germline assignment: CDR1 SQVTM and CDR2 ANQGSEA. The CDR3 nucleotides read TGCAGCGTTGAGCCCGGGGGTAACACCGGGGAGCTGTTTTTT. Protein sequence: CSVEPGGNTGELFF.

As for this clone: Other nucleotide sequences from this sample produce the same CDR3. The rearrangement uses TRBV6-5 and TRBJ2-7; TRBD2 agrees at 7 bases. Germline loops: CDR1 MNHEY, CDR2 SVGAGI. Trimming at V came to 6 bases and at J to 4 bases, leaving 9 bases not matched to a gene. The CDR3 length is 14 residues. CDR3 sequence: CASSPGTTAYEQYF. CDR3 coding DNA: TGTGCCAGCAGCCCCGGGACTACCGCATACGAGCAGTACTTC.

V is TRBV19 and J is TRBJ2-7; D is perhaps TRBD2 (5 bases). CDR1 is LNHDA, CDR2 SQIVND, per germline (reference sequence). CDR3 length equals 15 residues. Trimming removed 1 base from V and 3 bases from J, with 13 bases in between. For the CDR3, the DNA is TGTGCCAGTAGTATAGGCCCAGCGGCCTACTACGAGCAGTACTTC. It specifies CASSIGPAAYYEQYF.

The rearrangement uses TRBV5-6 and TRBJ2-4; D call uncertain. V was clipped by 4 bases and J by 0 bases, with 11 bases between them. CDR3 length: 15 residues. Looked up from germline, CDR1 is SGHDT and CDR2 is YYEEEE. CDR3 sequence reads: CASSAEQIAKNIQYF. As DNA, the CDR3 is TGTGCCAGCAGCGCGGAGCAGATAGCCAAAAACATTCAGTACTTC.

J is TRBJ2-5 and V is TRBV19; D is uncertain. Trimming pared 5 bases from V and 0 bases from J, leaving 7 bases between. The CDR3 totals 13 residues. CDR1 is LNHDA and CDR2 is SQIVND in the germline V gene (reference sequence). This chain's CDR3 is CASSWRYQETQYF. The DNA for the CDR3 is TGTGCCAGTAGTTGGCGGTACCAAGAGACCCAGTACTTC.

A remark on this clone: At the DNA level, this CDR3 is encoded by other sequences in the same sample as well. The chain recombines TRBV28 with TRBJ2-7; D not resolved. Trimming removed 1 base at V and 3 bases at J, with 7 bases between. The CDR3 loop spans 13 amino acids. In germline, CDR1 is MDHEN, CDR2 SYDVKM. CDR3 sequence (DNA): TGTGCCAGCAGTTTATTGGCCGGCTACGAGCAGTACTTC. It codes for CASSLLAGYEQYF.

In DNA, the CDR3 is TGTGCCAGCAGCACGGGAGTGGGACCAGGCTACGAGCAGTACTTC. It yields the protein CASSTGVGPGYEQYF. The chain recombines TRBV9 with TRBJ2-7, with TRBD2 as a possible D gene (6 bases). CDR3 size: 15 residues. The ends were cut back, 4 bases at V and 3 bases at J, with 17 bases in the middle. In germline, CDR1 is SGDLS, CDR2 YYNGEE.

The V gene is TRBV4-3, the J gene TRBJ2-7; D uncertain. This CDR3 has 15 amino acids. With 0 bases removed from V and 3 bases from J, the gap between germline ends came to 12 bases. From germline, CDR1 is LGHNA and CDR2 YSLEER. For the CDR3, the DNA is TGCGCCAGCAGCCAAGAAGTCTACCAGAACTACGAGCAGTACTTC. Its protein is CASSQEVYQNYEQYF.

V usage is TRBV16 and J usage is TRBJ2-7; 12 bases fit TRBD1. The CDR3 covers 15 residues. Germline-derived CDR1 and CDR2 are KGHSY and FQNENV. Unmatched junction bases numbered 4, after V lost 3 bases and J lost 4 bases. CDR3 protein: CASSQGQGAVYEQYF. CDR3 bases: TGTGCCAGCAGCCAGGGACAGGGGGCGGTGTACGAGCAGTACTTC. Variable domain in full (rest from reference TRBV16 and TRBJ2-7): GEEVAQTPKHLVRGEGQKAKLYCAPIKGHSYVFWYQQVLKNEFKFLISFQNENVFDETGMPKERFSAKCLPNSPCSLEIQATKLEDSAVYFCASSQGQGAVYEQYFGPGTRLTVT.

The chain employs TRBV30 and TRBJ2-1; D gene ambiguous. Germline V CDR1 and CDR2: GTSNPN, SVGIG (reference sequence). Trimming took 1 base from V and 8 from J, leaving 15 bases between them. The CDR3 is 14 residues long. The CDR3 sequence is CAWSENSNEDEQFF. The CDR3 bases are TGTGCCTGGAGTGAAAACAGTAACGAGGATGAGCAGTTCTTC.

Written as DNA, the CDR3 is TGTGCCAGCAGTTTATCGAACAAGAACACTGAAGCTTTCTTT. Translating it yields CASSLSNKNTEAFF. The chain links TRBV28 to TRBJ1-1; no reliable D call. The V gene's germline CDR1 is MDHEN and CDR2 SYDVKM. The V and J ends lost 1 base and 1 base respectively, with 7 bases between them. The CDR3 totals 14 residues.

This rearrangement joins TRBV6-6 to TRBJ1-6; the D is unclear. The CDR3 consists of 15 residues. The germline V gene encodes CDR1 MNHNY and CDR2 SVGAGI (reference sequence). Deletions cut 6 bases from V and 0 bases from J, with 9 bases between. The CDR3 DNA sequence: TGTGCCAGCAGCGAGGACGGCTCCTATAATTCACCCCTCCACTTT. It specifies CASSEDGSYNSPLHF.

In this sample, this clone turned up a few times. The chain couples TRBV9 to TRBJ1-1, with 7 positions matching TRBD1. Trimming at V came to 3 bases and at J to 2 bases, leaving 7 bases not matched to a gene. Germline CDR1 is SGDLS and CDR2 is YYNGEE. The CDR3 spans 15 residues. The CDR3 DNA reads as TGTGCCAGCAGCGGAAATCGACAGGGAAACACTGAAGCTTTCTTT. Residues: CASSGNRQGNTEAFF.

V usage is TRBV5-1 and J usage is TRBJ2-7; TRBD2 matches at 11 bases. The CDR3 is 14 amino acids. The junction had 5 bases not matched to a gene; V was cut back by 7 bases and J by 2 bases. Per the germline V gene, CDR1 is SGHRS and CDR2 is YFSETQ. In nucleotides, the CDR3 is TGCGCCAGCTCCTTTAGCGGGGGGGCCTACGAGCAGTACTTC. Protein: CASSFSGGAYEQYF.

V gene TRBV20-1 combines with J gene TRBJ1-4; D is unclear. The CDR3 loop spans 11 amino acids. Trimming left V 1 base short and J 8 bases short, with 5 bases between. Germline V gene data show CDR1 as DFQATT and CDR2 as SNEGSKA (reference sequence). CDR3 amino acids: CSARGLEKLFF. CDR3 in DNA: TGCAGTGCTAGAGGGTTAGAAAAACTGTTTTTT.